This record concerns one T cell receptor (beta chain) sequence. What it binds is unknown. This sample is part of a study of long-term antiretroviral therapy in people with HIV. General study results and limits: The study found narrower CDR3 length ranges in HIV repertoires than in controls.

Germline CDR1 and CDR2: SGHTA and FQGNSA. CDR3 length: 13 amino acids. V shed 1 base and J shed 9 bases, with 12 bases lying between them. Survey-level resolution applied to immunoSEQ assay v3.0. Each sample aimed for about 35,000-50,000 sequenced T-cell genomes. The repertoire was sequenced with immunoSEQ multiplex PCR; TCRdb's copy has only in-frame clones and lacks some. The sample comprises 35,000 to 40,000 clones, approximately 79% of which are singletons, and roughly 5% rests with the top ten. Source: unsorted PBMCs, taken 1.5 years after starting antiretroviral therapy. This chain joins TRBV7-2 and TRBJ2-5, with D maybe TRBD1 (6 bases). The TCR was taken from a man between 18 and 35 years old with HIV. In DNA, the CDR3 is TGTGCCAGCAGCTTAGAACAGGGTTCGGCCCAGTACTTC. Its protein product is CASSLEQGSAQYF.